The rows below give T cell receptor beta chains drawn from one sample of a study of shared clonotypes between healthy human individuals. Repertoires were generated with immunoSEQ multiplex PCR, while TCRdb's copy carries only in-frame clones and drops some. The repertoire holds around 2.1 million clones, with 93% as singletons. The specimen sequenced was naive CD8+ T cells from PBMCs. Every receptor here comes from a man aged 18 to 29 in good health. Some clones in this sample may be carry-over from other donors' samples. Each CDR3 is given with its conserved first and last residue. D genes are given only for firm matches. Clone size, where shown, is once, few, many, or a class for clones that have expanded.

CDR3: CASSLGTRSSGVYGYTF; DNA: TGTGCCAGCAGCTTGGGCACTAGGTCGTCGGGCGTTTATGGCTACACCTTC; V: TRBV5-6; size: .; D: .; length: 17; J: TRBJ1-2
CDR3: CASSQARGQEDTQYF; DNA: TGTGCCAGCAGTCAGGCGCGGGGGCAAGAAGATACGCAGTATTTT; V: TRBV28; size: .; D: .; length: 15; J: TRBJ2-3
CDR3: CASSVMGGPAYEQYF; DNA: TGTGCCAGCAGCGTAATGGGCGGGCCCGCCTACGAGCAGTACTTC; V: TRBV9; size: .; D: .; length: 15; J: TRBJ2-7
CDR3: CASSEGLADSTGELFF; DNA: TGTGCCAGTAGTGAGGGACTAGCGGACTCAACCGGGGAGCTGTTTTTT; V: TRBV19; size: .; D: TRBD2; length: 16; J: TRBJ2-2
CDR3: CASRAALSSYEQYF; DNA: TGTGCCAGCAGAGCCGCCTTAAGCTCCTACGAGCAGTACTTC; V: TRBV27; size: .; D: .; length: 14; J: TRBJ2-7
CDR3: CASSLDQTRSETQYF; DNA: TGTGCCAGCAGCCTGGATCAAACTAGGTCGGAGACCCAGTACTTC; V: TRBV27; size: .; D: .; length: 15; J: TRBJ2-5
CDR3: CASSVLADSIDEQFF; DNA: TGTGCCAGCAGCGTTCTAGCGGACTCTATCGATGAGCAGTTCTTC; V: TRBV9; size: .; D: TRBD2; length: 15; J: TRBJ2-1
CDR3: CASSPSTGEKYQPQHF; DNA: TGTGCCAGCAGTCCGTCAACAGGGGAAAAATACCAGCCCCAGCATTTT; V: TRBV27; size: .; D: TRBD1; length: 16; J: TRBJ1-5
CDR3: CASTTGGRDAYEQYF; DNA: TGTGCCAGCACTACTGGCGGCAGGGATGCCTACGAGCAGTACTTC; V: TRBV7-6; size: .; D: .; length: 15; J: TRBJ2-7
CDR3: CASTSFSGGLSYEQYF; DNA: TGTGCCAGCACATCCTTTAGCGGGGGTCTCTCCTACGAGCAGTACTTC; V: TRBV27; size: .; D: TRBD2; length: 16; J: TRBJ2-7
CDR3: CASSSGTSGVVGQFF; DNA: TGTGCCAGCAGCTCCGGGACTAGCGGCGTGGTAGGGCAGTTCTTC; V: TRBV27; size: .; D: TRBD2; length: 15; J: TRBJ2-1
CDR3: CASSSERQGGTGELFF; DNA: TGCGCCAGCAGCTCAGAGCGGCAGGGAGGAACCGGGGAGCTGTTTTTT; V: TRBV4-1; size: .; D: .; length: 16; J: TRBJ2-2
CDR3: CASSSKGSYNEQFF; DNA: TGTGCCAGCAGCTCCAAAGGGTCTTACAATGAGCAGTTCTTC; V: TRBV7-6; size: .; D: .; length: 14; J: TRBJ2-1
CDR3: CASSLETRPSNEQFF; DNA: TGTGCCAGCAGCTTAGAGACTAGGCCTAGCAATGAGCAGTTCTTC; V: TRBV7-9; size: .; D: .; length: 15; J: TRBJ2-1
CDR3: CASRVFSSGPHEQFF; DNA: TGTGCCAGCAGAGTTTTCTCTTCGGGACCCCATGAGCAGTTCTTC; V: TRBV27; size: .; D: .; length: 15; J: TRBJ2-1
CDR3: CASSARDTSYGYTF; DNA: TGTGCCAGCAGCGCCAGAGATACGTCCTATGGCTACACCTTC; V: TRBV9; size: .; D: .; length: 14; J: TRBJ1-2
CDR3: CASSFLPKGGGNTGELFF; DNA: TGTGCCAGCAGTTTTCTCCCAAAGGGGGGCGGGAACACCGGGGAGCTGTTTTTT; V: TRBV27; size: .; D: .; length: 18; J: TRBJ2-2
CDR3: CASSQDRGQGGLEQFF; DNA: TGCGCCAGCAGCCAAGATCGCGGACAGGGGGGGCTGGAGCAGTTCTTC; V: TRBV4-1; size: once; D: TRBD1; length: 16; J: TRBJ2-1
CDR3: CASSPTEGPYEQYF; DNA: TGCGCCAGCAGCCCCACGGAAGGCCCCTACGAGCAGTACTTC; V: TRBV5-1; size: once; D: .; length: 14; J: TRBJ2-7
CDR3: CASSLRQFYSGANVLTF; DNA: TGTGCCAGCAGTTTACGGCAGTTCTACTCTGGGGCCAACGTCCTGACTTTC; V: TRBV28; size: .; D: .; length: 17; J: TRBJ2-6
CDR3: CASIHEAGGLNTIYF; DNA: TGTGCCAGCATTCACGAGGCAGGGGGGCTTAACACCATATATTTT; V: TRBV7-9; size: .; D: TRBD1; length: 15; J: TRBJ1-3
CDR3: CASSSGAGGNQPQHF; DNA: TGTGCCAGCAGTTCCGGAGCCGGCGGAAATCAGCCCCAGCATTTT; V: TRBV27; size: .; D: .; length: 15; J: TRBJ1-5
CDR3: CASSLESVSDTQYF; DNA: TGTGCCAGCAGCTTAGAATCTGTGTCAGATACGCAGTATTTT; V: TRBV7-8; size: .; D: .; length: 14; J: TRBJ2-3
CDR3: CASSLRLAGDYEQYF; DNA: TGTGCCAGCAGCTTGAGACTAGCGGGAGACTACGAGCAGTACTTC; V: TRBV13; size: .; D: TRBD2; length: 15; J: TRBJ2-7
CDR3: CASSYSTELWETQYF; DNA: TGTGCCAGCAGTTACTCTACAGAACTTTGGGAGACCCAGTACTTC; V: TRBV6-5; size: .; D: .; length: 15; J: TRBJ2-5
CDR3: CASSVAEQGLETQYF; DNA: TGTGCCAGCAGCGTAGCCGAACAGGGACTTGAGACCCAGTACTTC; V: TRBV9; size: .; D: .; length: 15; J: TRBJ2-5
CDR3: CASSGQENTGELFF; DNA: TGTGCCAGCAGTGGACAGGAGAACACCGGGGAGCTGTTTTTT; V: TRBV27; size: .; D: TRBD1; length: 14; J: TRBJ2-2
CDR3: CASSLRQGADTQYF; DNA: TGTGCCAGCAGCTTACGTCAGGGGGCCGATACGCAGTATTTT; V: TRBV7-8; size: .; D: TRBD1; length: 14; J: TRBJ2-3
CDR3: CASSYERAGRYGYTF; DNA: TGTGCCAGCAGTTACGAGAGGGCAGGTCGCTATGGCTACACCTTC; V: TRBV6-5; size: .; D: .; length: 15; J: TRBJ1-2
CDR3: CASSLIHPRSSNTGELFF; DNA: TGTGCCAGCAGTTTAATCCACCCACGGTCGTCGAACACCGGGGAGCTGTTTTTT; V: TRBV28; size: .; D: .; length: 18; J: TRBJ2-2
CDR3: CASSLTGTKGGDEQFF; DNA: TGTGCCAGCAGTTTGACCGGGACTAAGGGGGGGGATGAGCAGTTCTTC; V: TRBV27; size: .; D: .; length: 16; J: TRBJ2-1
CDR3: CSVDKRYNEQFF; DNA: TGCAGCGTTGATAAGCGGTACAATGAGCAGTTCTTC; V: TRBV29-1; size: .; D: .; length: 12; J: TRBJ2-1